This T cell receptor (beta chain) was documented in a study of blood T cells in healthy people across ages. This clonotype came up a few times. Alongside a J-beta primer mix, a sample-barcoded 5' primer served in a second PCR lasting 7 to 11 cycles. TCRdb processed the 5' RACE reads anew with MiXCR; each CDR3 protein has one entry. The profile shows a few hundred thousand distinct CDR3 sequences, 25% to 30% of them singletons. The clonotype was recovered from a woman aged 70-85 years in good health. Sequencing input: blood.

The CDR3 DNA follows: TGCAGTGCTAGTATCTCTGGGGCCAACGTCCTGACTTTC. Encoded protein: CSASISGANVLTF. J is TRBJ2-6 and V is TRBV20-1; D ambiguous. This CDR3 has 13 amino acids. Trimming removed 3 bases at V and 0 bases at J, with 3 bases between. Germline CDR1 reads DFQATT; CDR2 reads SNEGSKA (reference sequence).